What follows are 30 T cell receptor beta chains derived from one specimen sequenced in a study of cytomegalovirus exposure and HLA in healthy donors. PCR amplification relied on 60 Vbeta primers (plus 13 Jbeta primers). Assay: immunoSEQ multiplex PCR; the TCRdb copy retains only in-frame clones and omits some. The sample contains 150,000 to 200,000 clones, 84% of which appear only once. Input material: PBMCs. These receptors were collected from a girl aged 10-17 years in good health and CMV-seropositive.

V and J are TRBV19 and TRBJ1-1; TRBD1 is a possible D gene (6 bases). The CDR3 has 15 residues. From germline, CDR1 is LNHDA and CDR2 SQIVND (reference sequence). Trimming stripped 1 base from V and 2 bases from J, with 11 bases between. The CDR3: CASSIAAGANTEAFF. The DNA for the CDR3 is TGTGCCAGTAGTATAGCGGCAGGGGCTAACACTGAAGCTTTCTTT.

This chain uses TRBV5-1 with TRBJ2-5, with D tentatively TRBD2 (6 bases). The J call may be wrong; the DNA end is better matched by TRBJ2-7. Germline loops: CDR1 SGHRS, CDR2 YFSETQ. The CDR3 runs to 15 residues. CDR3 residues: CASSFETGDTYEQYF. In nucleotides, the CDR3 is TGCGCCAGCAGCTTCGAGACGGGGGATACCTACGAGCAGTACTTC.

The V call is TRBV27, the J call TRBJ2-7, with a tentative D call TRBD2 (6 bases). The germline V gene has CDR1 MNHEY and CDR2 SMNVEV (reference sequence). The CDR3 spans 13 residues. V lost 3 bases and J lost 4, with 10 bases in between. The CDR3 DNA follows: TGTGCCAGCAGTTTTCAGGAGGGGTACGAGCAGTACTTC. Protein product: CASSFQEGYEQYF.

The V and J genes are TRBV11-3 and TRBJ2-7, with D maybe TRBD2 (6 bases). CDR3 size: 15 residues. The germline V gene has CDR1 SGHNT and CDR2 YENEEA. With 2 bases removed from V and 7 bases from J, the gap between germline ends came to 18 bases. The CDR3 here is CASSLYPDYRIEQYF. CDR3 coding DNA: TGTGCCAGCAGCTTATATCCGGACTACCGGATTGAGCAGTACTTC.

V and J are TRBV5-4 and TRBJ1-4, with 9 bases fitting TRBD1. After removal of 0 bases from V and 7 bases from J, the junction contained 7 bases not matched to a gene. The germline CDR1 and CDR2 sequences are SGHNT and YYREEE (reference sequence). The CDR3 sequence is 16 residues long. The CDR3 loop reads CASSLAGTGRPEKLFF. CDR3 bases: TGTGCCAGCAGCTTGGCCGGGACAGGGAGGCCTGAAAAACTGTTTTTT.

Here the CDR3 reads CASSEDNEKLFF. CDR3 nucleotide sequence: TGTGCCAGTAGCGAGGATAATGAAAAACTGTTTTTT. V is TRBV19 and J is TRBJ1-4; no clear D gene. V was clipped by 6 bases and J by 4 bases, with 6 bases between them. The CDR3 consists of 12 residues. Germline CDR1 reads LNHDA; CDR2 reads SQIVND (reference sequence).

The rearrangement joins TRBV7-9 to TRBJ2-7; D remains unclear. Trimming removed 4 bases at V and 2 bases at J, with 6 bases between. Germline CDR1 reads SEHNR; CDR2 reads FQNEAQ (reference sequence). The CDR3 is 12 amino acids. The CDR3 nucleotides are TGTGCCAGCAGCTCCTCCCCCTACGAGCAGTACTTC. This gives the protein CASSSSPYEQYF.

The chain combines TRBV14 with TRBJ2-5; 7 bases are a match to TRBD2. The CDR3 has 14 amino acids. Looked up from germline, CDR1 is SGHDN and CDR2 is FVKESK. Trimming at V came to 4 bases and at J to 1 base, leaving 3 bases not matched to a gene. CDR3 sequence reads: CASSLLAVQETQYF. DNA for the CDR3: TGTGCCAGCAGCCTTCTAGCGGTCCAAGAGACCCAGTACTTC.

This chain connects TRBV7-9 to TRBJ1-2; 9 nucleotides match TRBD1. Unmatched junction bases numbered 7, after V lost 4 bases and J lost 4 bases. In germline, CDR1 is SEHNR, CDR2 FQNEAQ (reference sequence). This CDR3 contains 15 residues. The CDR3 DNA sequence: TGTGCCAGCAGCTCGGGACAGGGAATCCCCTATGGCTACACCTTC. Its translation is CASSSGQGIPYGYTF.

This clone occurred once. One junction end does not reproduce the germline sequence, and a read error may be involved. This chain uses TRBV4-1 with TRBJ2-2; TRBD1 matches at 10 bases. The CDR3 is made up of 18 amino acids. The germline gives CDR1 MGHRA, CDR2 YSYEKL. The CDR3 DNA follows: TGCGCCAGCAGCCAACCCCCGTTGGGACAGGGGAACGCCGGGGAGCTGTTTTTT. Amino acid sequence: CASSQPPLGQGNAGELFF.

The J gene is TRBJ1-1, the V gene TRBV27; D remains unclear. Germline V gene lookup returns CDR1 MNHEY and CDR2 SMNVEV (reference sequence). V was clipped by 4 bases and J by 0 bases, with 6 bases between them. The CDR3 spans 13 residues. CDR3 coding DNA: TGTGCCAGCAGTTCGCGGTTGAACACTGAAGCTTTCTTT. Protein product: CASSSRLNTEAFF.

The V call is TRBV19, the J call TRBJ1-2, with D perhaps TRBD1 (6 bases). The CDR3 has 13 amino acids. CDR1 and CDR2 (germline): LNHDA, SQIVND (reference sequence). Trimming cost V 4 bases and J 2 bases, with 8 bases left between them. The CDR3 region is CASSRDRNYGYTF. The CDR3, as DNA: TGTGCCAGTAGTAGAGACAGGAACTATGGCTACACCTTC.

The rearrangement joins TRBV5-1 to TRBJ1-1; D possibly corresponds to TRBD1 (6 bases). This CDR3 has 13 residues. Germline assignment: CDR1 SGHRS and CDR2 YFSETQ. The germline V and J ends were trimmed by 1 base and 11 bases, with 15 bases remaining between them. The CDR3 region has the DNA TGCGCCAGCAGCTTGTCTTCGGCTCAGGGGGCTTTCTTT. This translates into CASSLSSAQGAFF.

This clone was observed a few times. The chain is built from TRBV25-1 and TRBJ2-5; possible D gene TRBD1, 6 bases. CDR3 size: 14 residues. Per the germline V gene, CDR1 is MGHDK and CDR2 is SYGVNS. This CDR3 reads CANLTGLIRETQYF. The CDR3 coding sequence is TGTGCTAACCTTACAGGGCTGATCCGAGAGACCCAGTACTTC.

This chain uses TRBV27 with TRBJ2-3, with 9 bases fitting TRBD2. Germline lookup yields CDR1 MNHEY and CDR2 SMNVEV (reference sequence). The CDR3 sequence is 16 residues long. The trim removed 4 bases at V and 2 bases at J, leaving 7 bases unmatched. The CDR3 region has the DNA TGTGCCAGCAGTTCCAGACTAGCGGCTTTCACAGATACGCAGTATTTT. This gives the protein CASSSRLAAFTDTQYF.

This clone occurred once. This CDR3 is CASSLAGGPLETQYF. The CDR3 DNA follows: TGCGCCAGCAGCTTGGCGGGGGGGCCTTTAGAGACCCAGTACTTC. The J gene is TRBJ2-5, the V gene TRBV5-1, with 8 positions matching TRBD2. J was trimmed by 4 bases and V by 0 bases; bases with no gene match: 5. The CDR3 loop spans 15 amino acids. The germline V gene encodes CDR1 SGHRS and CDR2 YFSETQ.

The chain is built from TRBV5-1 and TRBJ2-5; D is possibly TRBD1 (6 bases). The germline V and J ends were trimmed by 0 bases and 1 base, with 10 bases remaining between them. Germline CDR1 and CDR2: SGHRS and YFSETQ. CDR3 length: 15 residues. The CDR3 DNA is TGCGCCAGCAGCTTGGGGGACACGTCCCAAGAGACCCAGTACTTC. Amino acids: CASSLGDTSQETQYF.

The chain combines TRBV7-9 with TRBJ1-2; no clear D. The ends were cut back, 1 base at V and 4 bases at J, with 13 bases in the middle. CDR3 length: 15 amino acids. CDR1 is SEHNR, CDR2 FQNEAQ, per germline (reference sequence). The CDR3 protein is CASSLGFEGSYGYTF. CDR3 nucleotide sequence: TGTGCCAGCAGCTTAGGATTTGAGGGCTCCTATGGCTACACCTTC.

The J gene is TRBJ2-7, the V gene TRBV28, with TRBD1 matching 9 bases. The germline V gene encodes CDR1 MDHEN and CDR2 SYDVKM. The CDR3 runs 15 residues. The J segment lost 3 bases and the V segment lost 6 bases, leaving 9 bases of the junction unmatched. The CDR3 reads CASSRGTGRVYEQYF. The CDR3 bases are TGTGCCAGCAGCCGGGGGACAGGGAGGGTCTACGAGCAGTACTTC.

The CDR3: CASSYSLTTNEKLFF. CDR3 in DNA: TGTGCCAGCAGTTACTCCCTTACAACTAATGAAAAACTGTTTTTT. The chain uses TRBV6-6 and TRBJ1-4; D is ambiguous. Trimming removed 0 bases from V and 0 bases from J, with 5 bases in between. This CDR3 is 15 amino acids long. Per germline, CDR1 MNHNY and CDR2 SVGAGI (reference sequence).

The CDR3 protein is CASSEALRGLAEAFF. CDR3 DNA sequence: TGTGCCAGCAGTGAAGCGCTAAGAGGGCTGGCTGAAGCTTTCTTT. The chain couples TRBV2 to TRBJ1-1; D gene uncertain. Trimming stripped 0 bases from V and 6 bases from J, with 14 bases between. This CDR3 contains 15 residues. Germline lookup yields CDR1 SNHLY and CDR2 FYNNEI.

This sequence joins TRBV19 and TRBJ1-2, with TRBD1 identical over 7 bases. This CDR3 comprises 16 residues. Germline-derived CDR1 and CDR2 are LNHDA and SQIVND (reference sequence). The V gene end was trimmed by 8 bases and the J gene end by 3 bases; junction bases not matched to a gene: 15. CDR3 protein: CASQIIGGQNYYGYTF. The CDR3 DNA reads TGTGCCAGTCAAATTATCGGGGGACAGAATTACTATGGCTACACCTTC.

This clone was counted once. The V call is TRBV19, the J call TRBJ2-5, with 7 nucleotides matching TRBD1. The ends lost 9 bases at V and 1 base at J; junction bases unmatched: 11. Germline assignment: CDR1 LNHDA and CDR2 SQIVND (reference sequence). There are 15 residues in the CDR3. CDR3 amino acids: CASRWQGTAQETQYF. The CDR3 bases are TGTGCCAGCAGATGGCAAGGGACAGCCCAAGAGACCCAGTACTTC.

The chain couples TRBV29-1 to TRBJ2-7, with D possibly matching TRBD1 (5 bases). Germline V gene data show CDR1 as SQVTM and CDR2 as ANQGSEA. Trimming removed 3 bases at V and 6 bases at J, with 24 bases between. This CDR3 has 16 residues. CDR3 region: CSVELLRQSHSTEQYF. The DNA of the CDR3 is TGCAGCGTTGAGCTATTGCGACAGAGCCATTCTACCGAGCAGTACTTC.

The V and J genes are TRBV29-1 and TRBJ2-5; 7 bases map to TRBD2. V trimming: 6 bases; J trimming: 4 bases; junction bases outside the gene matches: 8. The CDR3 consists of 13 residues. Germline assignment: CDR1 SQVTM and CDR2 ANQGSEA. CDR3 sequence reads: CSVPQRGVETQYF. DNA of the CDR3: TGCAGCGTCCCCCAGCGGGGCGTAGAGACCCAGTACTTC. The full variable domain, with the rest looked up from reference TRBV29-1 and TRBJ2-5, is SAVISQKPSRDICQRGTSLTIQCQVDSQVTMMFWYRQQPGQSLTLIATANQGSEATYESGFVIDKFPISRPNLTFSTLTVSNMSPEDSSIYLCSVPQRGVETQYFGPGTRLLVL.

The genes are TRBV2 and TRBJ2-7; tentatively, D is TRBD1 (6 bases). Trimming took 5 bases from V and 4 from J, leaving 18 bases between them. The CDR3 runs 15 residues. Germline CDR1 reads SNHLY; CDR2 reads FYNNEI. The CDR3 loop reads CASSSRDTGGYEQYF. In DNA, the CDR3 is TGTGCCAGCAGTAGTCGGGACACCGGCGGGTACGAGCAGTACTTC.

The genes are TRBV2 and TRBJ1-2; maybe TRBD1 (5 bases). This CDR3 contains 16 residues. With 3 bases removed from V and 5 bases from J, the gap between germline ends came to 19 bases. Germline V lookup: CDR1 SNHLY, CDR2 FYNNEI. CDR3 sequence (DNA): TGTGCCAGCAGTGAGCTCGGGGTGGGGGGACCTTATGGCTACACCTTC. It specifies CASSELGVGGPYGYTF.

The chain links TRBV6-5 to TRBJ1-5, with D possibly matching TRBD1 (6 bases). The length of the CDR3 is 16 residues. Trimming pared 4 bases from V and 1 base from J, leaving 14 bases between. The germline V gene has CDR1 MNHEY and CDR2 SVGAGI. The CDR3 sequence is CASSFSQGRSNQPQHF. DNA of the CDR3: TGTGCCAGCAGTTTCTCCCAGGGGCGAAGCAATCAGCCCCAGCATTTT.

The chain combines TRBV19 with TRBJ1-1; D uncertain. Germline assignment: CDR1 LNHDA and CDR2 SQIVND (reference sequence). V was trimmed by 5 bases and J by 3 bases, leaving 13 bases between them. This CDR3 contains 14 residues. CDR3 loop: CASSLWAFDTEAFF. The DNA of the CDR3 is TGTGCCAGTAGTCTATGGGCCTTCGACACTGAAGCTTTCTTT.

A remark on this clone: At one end the junction does not follow the germline gene, possibly because of a read error. The chain combines TRBV7-9 with TRBJ1-6, with D perhaps TRBD1 (6 bases). The CDR3 spans 17 residues. CDR1 is SEHNR and CDR2 is FQNEAQ in the germline V gene (reference sequence). CDR3 bases: TGTTCCAGCAGCCTGGACAGTCTCAGCTCCTATAATTCACCCCTCCACTTT. The encoded protein is CSSSLDSLSSYNSPLHF.